The clone carrying this T cell receptor beta chain was picked up many times. What it binds is not known. From germline, CDR1 is SGHRS and CDR2 YFSETQ. Trimming cost V 0 bases and J 7 bases, with 14 bases left between them. The CDR3 length is 15 residues. This entry comes from a study of T cells after yellow fever vaccination. Study observations and caveats: Contaminating bulk clonotypes could be abundant in FACS-sorted repertoires. Reappearance after the booster was observed for most primary-vaccination clones (roughly 95% CD4, around 90% CD8).

Template switching with 5'RACE generated the TCR cDNA and added a universal primer site and UMIs. Each CDR3 protein gets one entry after TCRdb re-called the 5' RACE reads with MiXCR. The sample includes approximately 150,000 distinct CDR3 sequences, about 6% of them seen just once. Sequences were derived from CD4+ T cells sorted from PBMCs, sampled on the day of the first yellow fever vaccination. This rearrangement joins TRBV5-1 to TRBJ2-1; tentatively, D is TRBD1 (7 bases). The clonotype was recovered from a man between 18 and 35 years old who received the YFV17D yellow fever vaccine. Written as DNA, the CDR3 is TGCGCCAGCAGCTTGGGACAGGGACTGGGAAATGAGCAGTTCTTC. This sequence encodes CASSLGQGLGNEQFF. Together with reference TRBV5-1 and TRBJ2-1, the CDR3 gives the full variable domain: KAGVTQTPRYLIKTRGQQVTLSCSPISGHRSVSWYQQTPGQGLQFLFEYFSETQRNKGNFPGRFSGRQFSNSRSEMNVSTLELGDSALYLCASSLGQGLGNEQFFGPGTRLTVL.